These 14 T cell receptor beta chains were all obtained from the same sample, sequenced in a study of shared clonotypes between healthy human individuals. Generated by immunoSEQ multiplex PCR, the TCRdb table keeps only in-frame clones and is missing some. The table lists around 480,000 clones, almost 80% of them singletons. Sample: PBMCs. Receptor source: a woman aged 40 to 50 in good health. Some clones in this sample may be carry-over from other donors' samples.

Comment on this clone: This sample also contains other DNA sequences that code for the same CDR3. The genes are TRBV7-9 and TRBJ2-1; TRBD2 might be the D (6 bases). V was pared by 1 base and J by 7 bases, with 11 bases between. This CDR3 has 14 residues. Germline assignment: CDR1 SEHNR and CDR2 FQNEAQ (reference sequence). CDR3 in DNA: TGTGCCAGCAGCTTAGGGGGACTGGCAAATGAGCAGTTCTTC. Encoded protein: CASSLGGLANEQFF.

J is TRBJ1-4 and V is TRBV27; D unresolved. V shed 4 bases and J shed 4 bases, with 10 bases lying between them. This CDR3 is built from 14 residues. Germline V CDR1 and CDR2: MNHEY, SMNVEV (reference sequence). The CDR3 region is CASSSTTVNEKLFF. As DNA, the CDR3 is TGTGCCAGCAGTTCTACAACAGTTAATGAAAAACTGTTTTTT.

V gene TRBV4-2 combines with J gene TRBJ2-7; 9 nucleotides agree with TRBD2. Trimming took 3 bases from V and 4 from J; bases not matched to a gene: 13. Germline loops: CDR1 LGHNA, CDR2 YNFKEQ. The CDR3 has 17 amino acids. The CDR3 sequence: CASSQLVRSTSGYEQYF. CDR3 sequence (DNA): TGTGCCAGCAGCCAGCTCGTGAGATCAACTAGCGGGTACGAGCAGTACTTC.

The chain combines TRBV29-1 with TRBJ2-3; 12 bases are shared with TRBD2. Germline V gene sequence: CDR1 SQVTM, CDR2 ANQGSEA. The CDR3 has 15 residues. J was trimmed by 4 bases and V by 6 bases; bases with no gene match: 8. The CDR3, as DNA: TGCAGCGTCCTCGGGGCTAGCGGGAGGGCAGATACGCAGTATTTT. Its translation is CSVLGASGRADTQYF.

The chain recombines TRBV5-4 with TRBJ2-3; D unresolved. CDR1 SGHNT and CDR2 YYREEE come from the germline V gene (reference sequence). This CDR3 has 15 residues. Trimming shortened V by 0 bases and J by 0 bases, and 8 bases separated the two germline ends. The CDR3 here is CASSLEARSTDTQYF. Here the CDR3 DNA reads TGTGCCAGCAGCTTGGAGGCGAGGAGCACAGATACGCAGTATTTT. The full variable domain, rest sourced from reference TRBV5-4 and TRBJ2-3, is ETGVTQSPTHLIKTRGQQVTLRCSSQSGHNTVSWYQQALGQGPQFIFQYYREEENGRGNFPPRFSGLQFPNYSSELNVNALELDDSALYLCASSLEARSTDTQYFGPGTRLTVL.

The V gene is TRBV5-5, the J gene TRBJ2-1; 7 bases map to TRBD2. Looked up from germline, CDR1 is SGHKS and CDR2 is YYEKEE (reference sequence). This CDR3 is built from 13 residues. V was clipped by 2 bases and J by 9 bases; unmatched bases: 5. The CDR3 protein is CASSLPPGGEQFF. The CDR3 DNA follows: TGTGCCAGCAGCTTACCCCCGGGAGGTGAGCAGTTCTTC. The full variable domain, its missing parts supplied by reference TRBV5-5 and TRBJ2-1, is DAGVTQSPTHLIKTRGQQVTLRCSPISGHKSVSWYQQVLGQGPQFIFQYYEKEERGRGNFPDRFSARQFPNYSSELNVNALLLGDSALYLCASSLPPGGEQFFGPGTRLTVL.

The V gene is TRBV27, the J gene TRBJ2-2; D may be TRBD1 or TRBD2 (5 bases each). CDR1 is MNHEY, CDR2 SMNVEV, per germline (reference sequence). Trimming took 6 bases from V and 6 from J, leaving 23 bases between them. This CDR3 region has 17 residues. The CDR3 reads CASRKSMGKGTAGELFF. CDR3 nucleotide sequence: TGTGCCAGCAGAAAATCAATGGGGAAAGGGACCGCCGGGGAGCTGTTTTTT.

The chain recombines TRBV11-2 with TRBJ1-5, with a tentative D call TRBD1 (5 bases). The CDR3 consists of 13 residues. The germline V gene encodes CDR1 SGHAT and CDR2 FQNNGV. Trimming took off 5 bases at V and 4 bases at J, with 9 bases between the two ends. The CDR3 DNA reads TGTGCCAGCAGCCCGACAGTTAATCAGCCCCAGCATTTT. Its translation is CASSPTVNQPQHF.

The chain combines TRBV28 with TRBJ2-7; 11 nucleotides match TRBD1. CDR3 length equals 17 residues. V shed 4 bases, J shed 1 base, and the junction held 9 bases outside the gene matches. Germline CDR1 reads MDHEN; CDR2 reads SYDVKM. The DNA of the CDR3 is TGTGCCAGCAGTTCCCCGGGTGGGACAGGGGGTTCCTACGAGCAGTACTTC. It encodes CASSSPGGTGGSYEQYF.

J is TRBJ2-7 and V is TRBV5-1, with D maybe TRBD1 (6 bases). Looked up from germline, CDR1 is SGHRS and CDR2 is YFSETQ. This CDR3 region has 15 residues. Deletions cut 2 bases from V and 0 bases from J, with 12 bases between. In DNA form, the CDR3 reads TGCGCCAGCAGCTTAGGACAGTCGTTCTCCTACGAGCAGTACTTC. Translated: CASSLGQSFSYEQYF.

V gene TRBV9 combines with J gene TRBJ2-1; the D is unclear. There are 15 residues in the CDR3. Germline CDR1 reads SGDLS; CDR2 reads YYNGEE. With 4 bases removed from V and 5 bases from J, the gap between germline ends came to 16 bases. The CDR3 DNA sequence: TGTGCCAGCAGCCCAGCTGTGGTGGGCCACAATGAGCAGTTCTTC. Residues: CASSPAVVGHNEQFF.

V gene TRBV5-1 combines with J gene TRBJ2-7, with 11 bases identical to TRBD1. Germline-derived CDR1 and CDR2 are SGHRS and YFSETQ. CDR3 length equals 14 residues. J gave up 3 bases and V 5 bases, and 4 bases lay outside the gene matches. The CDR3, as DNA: TGCGCCAGCAGGTCCGGGACAGGGGGCTACGAGCAGTACTTC. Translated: CASRSGTGGYEQYF.

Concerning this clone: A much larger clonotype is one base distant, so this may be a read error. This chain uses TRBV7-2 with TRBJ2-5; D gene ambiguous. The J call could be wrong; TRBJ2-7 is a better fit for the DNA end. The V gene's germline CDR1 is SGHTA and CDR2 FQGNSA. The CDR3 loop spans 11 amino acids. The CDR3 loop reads CASRSSYEQYF. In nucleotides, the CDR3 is TGTGCCAGCAGGTCCTCCTACGAGCAGTACTTC.

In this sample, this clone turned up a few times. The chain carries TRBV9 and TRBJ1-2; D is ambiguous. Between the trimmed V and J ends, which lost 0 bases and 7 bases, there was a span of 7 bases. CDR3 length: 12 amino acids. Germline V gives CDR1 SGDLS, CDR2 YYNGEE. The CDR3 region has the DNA TGTGCCAGCAGCGTAGATGCAGGTGGCTACACCTTC. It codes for CASSVDAGGYTF.